The T cell receptor (beta chain) under discussion was sequenced for a study of lymphopenia after photon versus proton radiotherapy (dated by TCRdb to about 2019). In terms of the full investigation: Photon and proton radiation therapy were compared by the study for their immunological effects in patients with gastrointestinal tumors who developed high-grade lymphopenia. The cohort comprised more than 15 patients with gastrointestinal tumors who received either photon or proton therapy and then developed lymphopenia. The goal of the study was to describe how the two radiation modalities differ in their effects on the immune system. On the study overall, not on this receptor specifically: The survival association was assessed only in patients who died, and better survival with proton therapy was presented by the authors as a possibility rather than a demonstrated result. After the lymphocyte count nadir, photon-treated repertoires showed oligoclonal expansion, especially of CD8+ Temra cells, which drove the drop in diversity. Relative stability during treatment was observed in proton-treated patients, whereas loss of naive T cells and TCR diversity and gain of effector/memory populations were observed in photon-treated patients. Across the cohort, among patients who died, a greater drop in TCR diversity after the nadir was inversely correlated with overall survival time.

From V the trimming removes 1 base and from J it removes 0 bases, while the gene matches leave 10 bases of the junction unaccounted for. The germline V gene yields SGHDT for CDR1 and YYEEEE for CDR2. The CDR3 runs 18 amino acids, cysteine and phenylalanine included. Only the CDR3 DNA stays, 54 bases, in frame from base 1. As to this clone: The clone's antigen remains unknown. Base qualities were left out, and no much larger clone turns up one base away.

Library preparation used the immunoSEQ multiplex PCR assay. Alongside multiparametric flow cytometry, deep sequencing of rearranged TCR beta loci was used to profile the T cell repertoires. The table comes from immuneACCESS by way of TCRdb, which keeps in-frame sequences with V and J called. Part of the clones is missing from these tables; in studies checked, under half for an unresolved V gene and the rest for unknown reasons. This sample is represented by about 70,000 clones; approximately 87% of them were singletons. The ten largest clones take up 11% of the sample. The sample here was peripheral blood, taken from a patient treated with proton-based radiotherapy. Recombination connected TRBV5-6 to TRBJ1-2; the central 9 bases match TRBD1. This clonotype was obtained from an elderly man with esophageal cancer. Here is the DNA: TGTGCCAGCAGCTTGATGGGACAGGGACTGAGGGCTAACTATGGCTACACCTTC. This encodes CASSLMGQGLRANYGYTF.